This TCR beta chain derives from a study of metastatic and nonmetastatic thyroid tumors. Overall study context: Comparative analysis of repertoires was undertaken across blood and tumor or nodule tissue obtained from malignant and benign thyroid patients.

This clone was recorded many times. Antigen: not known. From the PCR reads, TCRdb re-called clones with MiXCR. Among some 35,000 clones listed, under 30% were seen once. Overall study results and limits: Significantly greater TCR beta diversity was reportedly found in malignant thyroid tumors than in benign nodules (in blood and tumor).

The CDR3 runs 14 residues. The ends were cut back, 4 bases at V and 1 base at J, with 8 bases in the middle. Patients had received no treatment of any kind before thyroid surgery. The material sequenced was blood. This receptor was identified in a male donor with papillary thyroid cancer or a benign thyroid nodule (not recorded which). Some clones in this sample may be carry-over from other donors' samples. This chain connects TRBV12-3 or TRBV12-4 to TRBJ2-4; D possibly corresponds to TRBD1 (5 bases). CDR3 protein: CASSSNRAKNIQYF. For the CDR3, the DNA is TGTGCCAGCAGTTCAAACAGGGCCAAAAACATTCAGTACTTC.